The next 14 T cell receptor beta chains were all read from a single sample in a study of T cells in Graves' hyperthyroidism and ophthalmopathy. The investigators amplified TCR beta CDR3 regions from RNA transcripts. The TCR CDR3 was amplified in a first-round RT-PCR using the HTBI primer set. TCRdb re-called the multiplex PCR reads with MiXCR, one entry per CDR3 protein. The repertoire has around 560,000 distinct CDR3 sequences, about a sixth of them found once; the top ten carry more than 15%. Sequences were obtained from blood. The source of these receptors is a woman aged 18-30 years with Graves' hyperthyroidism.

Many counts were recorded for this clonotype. The CDR3 DNA is TGTGCCAGCAGTCCCGCCGGGCCGTACAATGAGCAGTTCTTC. Protein product: CASSPAGPYNEQFF. J is TRBJ2-1 and V is TRBV28; D gene unclear. The CDR3 is made up of 14 amino acids. Germline-derived CDR1 and CDR2 are MDHEN and SYDVKM. V dropped 5 bases and J dropped 4 bases, with 12 bases sitting between them.

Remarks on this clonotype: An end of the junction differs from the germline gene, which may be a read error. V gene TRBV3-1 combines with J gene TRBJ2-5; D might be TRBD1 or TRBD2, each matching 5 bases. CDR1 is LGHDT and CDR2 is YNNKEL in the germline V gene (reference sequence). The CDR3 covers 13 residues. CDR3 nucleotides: TGTGCCAGCGGCCAAGGGTACGGGGCTTCCCAGTACTTC. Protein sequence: CASGQGYGASQYF.

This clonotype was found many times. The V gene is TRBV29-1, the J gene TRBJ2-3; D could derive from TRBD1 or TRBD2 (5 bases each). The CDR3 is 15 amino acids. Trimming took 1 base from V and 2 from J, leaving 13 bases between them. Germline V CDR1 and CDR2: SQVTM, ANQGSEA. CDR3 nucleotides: TGCAGCGTTGAAGCCACCGGGACCGCCACAGATACGCAGTATTTT. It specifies CSVEATGTATDTQYF.

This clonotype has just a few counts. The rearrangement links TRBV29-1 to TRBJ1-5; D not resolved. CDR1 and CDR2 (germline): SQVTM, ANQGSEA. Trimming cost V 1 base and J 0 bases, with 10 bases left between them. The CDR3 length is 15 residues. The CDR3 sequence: CSVEVSPDSNQPQHF. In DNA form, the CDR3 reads TGCAGCGTTGAAGTTTCACCGGATAGCAATCAGCCCCAGCATTTT.

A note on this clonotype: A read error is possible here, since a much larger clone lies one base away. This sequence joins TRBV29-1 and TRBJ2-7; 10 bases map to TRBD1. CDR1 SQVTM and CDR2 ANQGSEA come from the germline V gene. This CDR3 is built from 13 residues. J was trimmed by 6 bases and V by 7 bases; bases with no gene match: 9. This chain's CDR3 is CSAMGQGHLEQYF. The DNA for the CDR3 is TGCAGCGCCATGGGACAGGGGCATCTCGAGCAGTACTTC.

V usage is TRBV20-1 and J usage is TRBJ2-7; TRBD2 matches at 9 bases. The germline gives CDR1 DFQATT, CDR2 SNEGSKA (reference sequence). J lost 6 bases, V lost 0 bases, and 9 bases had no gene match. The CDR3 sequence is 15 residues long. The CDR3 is CSARDLGGRAIEQYF. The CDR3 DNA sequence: TGCAGTGCTAGAGATCTCGGCGGGAGGGCCATCGAGCAGTACTTC.

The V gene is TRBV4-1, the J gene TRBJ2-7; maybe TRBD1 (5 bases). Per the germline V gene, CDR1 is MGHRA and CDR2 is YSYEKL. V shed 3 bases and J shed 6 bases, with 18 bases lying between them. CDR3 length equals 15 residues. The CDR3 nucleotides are TGCGCCAGCAGCCAGAACCTCCCGATAGGGGCCGAGCAGTACTTC. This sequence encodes CASSQNLPIGAEQYF.

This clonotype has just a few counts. The CDR3 spells CASSLKTGMNQPQHF. In nucleotides, the CDR3 is TGCGCCAGCAGCCTGAAGACAGGGATGAATCAGCCCCAGCATTTT. V gene TRBV4-1 combines with J gene TRBJ1-5; 7 bases map to TRBD1. The CDR3 covers 15 residues. Looked up from germline, CDR1 is MGHRA and CDR2 is YSYEKL. The trim removed 4 bases at V and 4 bases at J, leaving 7 bases unmatched.

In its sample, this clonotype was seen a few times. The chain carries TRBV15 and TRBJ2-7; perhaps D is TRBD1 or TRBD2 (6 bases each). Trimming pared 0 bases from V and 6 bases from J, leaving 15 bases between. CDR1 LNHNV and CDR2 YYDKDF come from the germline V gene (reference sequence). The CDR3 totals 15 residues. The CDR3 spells CATSRDLGGDGEQYF. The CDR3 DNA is TGTGCCACCAGCAGAGATCTGGGGGGCGACGGCGAGCAGTACTTC.

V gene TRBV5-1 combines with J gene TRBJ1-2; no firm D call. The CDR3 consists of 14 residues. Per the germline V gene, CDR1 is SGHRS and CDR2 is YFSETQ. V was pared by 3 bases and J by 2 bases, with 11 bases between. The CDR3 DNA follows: TGCGCCAGCAGCTGGCTGGCGGAGAACTATGGCTACACCTTC. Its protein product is CASSWLAENYGYTF.

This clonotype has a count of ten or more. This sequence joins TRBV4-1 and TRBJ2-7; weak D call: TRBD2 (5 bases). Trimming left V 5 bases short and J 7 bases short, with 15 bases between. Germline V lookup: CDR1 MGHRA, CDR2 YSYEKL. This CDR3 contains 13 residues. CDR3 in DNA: TGCGCCAGCAGCACGAAAGGGAGTGGAGAGCAGTACTTC. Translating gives CASSTKGSGEQYF.

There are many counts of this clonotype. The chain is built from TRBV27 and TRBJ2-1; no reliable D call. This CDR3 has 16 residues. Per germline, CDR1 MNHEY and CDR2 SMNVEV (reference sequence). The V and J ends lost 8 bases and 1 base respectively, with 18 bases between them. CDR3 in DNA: TGTGCCAGCTCCTGGGGTGGTATCGGGTCCTACAATGAGCAGTTCTTC. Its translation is CASSWGGIGSYNEQFF.

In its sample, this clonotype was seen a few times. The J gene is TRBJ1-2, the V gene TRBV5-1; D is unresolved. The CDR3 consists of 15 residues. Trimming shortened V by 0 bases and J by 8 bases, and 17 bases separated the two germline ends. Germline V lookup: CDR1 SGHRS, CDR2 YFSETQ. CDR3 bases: TGCGCCAGCAGCTTGGCCGGAGGATGGTTGGGGGGCTACACCTTC. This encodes CASSLAGGWLGGYTF.

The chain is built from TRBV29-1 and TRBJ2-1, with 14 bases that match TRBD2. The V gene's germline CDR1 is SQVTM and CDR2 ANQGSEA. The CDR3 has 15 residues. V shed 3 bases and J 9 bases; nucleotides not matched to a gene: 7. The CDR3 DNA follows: TGCAGCGTTGAGTTGGGACTAGCGGGAGAGAGTGAGCAGTTCTTC. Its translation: CSVELGLAGESEQFF.